This TCR beta chain was recorded in a study of blood T cell repertoires in COVID-19. About the study: Specimens from acute and convalescent COVID-19 originated in the United States, Italy and Spain. Sources were T cells, B-cell-depleted T cells, or PBMCs; the material itself was cDNA or gDNA.

Trimming shortened V by 6 bases and J by 1 base, and 12 bases separated the two germline ends. CDR1 is MNHEY, CDR2 SVGAGI, per germline. The CDR3 totals 14 residues. Authors' methods: The assay estimated nucleated cells by amplifying reference gene primers. Produced via immunoSEQ multiplex PCR; TCRdb's table is partial and in-frame only. The DNA gave D and trimming, while V, J and clone size come from that table. In the table there are about 320,000 clones, 86% of which are singletons. Sequencing input: peripheral blood. This rearrangement joins TRBV6-5 to TRBJ1-1, with D possibly being TRBD1 (6 bases). The clonotype comes from a woman aged 45-65 years with acute or convalescent COVID-19. The CDR3: CASSRTTGNTEAFF. The CDR3 nucleotides are TGTGCCAGCAGCCGGACGACAGGGAACACTGAAGCTTTCTTT.